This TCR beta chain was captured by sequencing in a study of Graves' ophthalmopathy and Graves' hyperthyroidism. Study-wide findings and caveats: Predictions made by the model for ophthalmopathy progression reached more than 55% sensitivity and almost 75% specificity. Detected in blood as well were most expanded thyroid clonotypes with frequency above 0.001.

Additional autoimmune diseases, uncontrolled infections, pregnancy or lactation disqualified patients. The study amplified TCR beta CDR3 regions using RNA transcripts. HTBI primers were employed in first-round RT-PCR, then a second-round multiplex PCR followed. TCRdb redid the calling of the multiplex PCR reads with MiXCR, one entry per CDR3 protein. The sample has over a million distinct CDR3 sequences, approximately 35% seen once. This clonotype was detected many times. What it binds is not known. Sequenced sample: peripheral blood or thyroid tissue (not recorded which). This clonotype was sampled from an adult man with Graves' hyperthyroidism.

This CDR3 reads CASSYSGIPGYTF. The CDR3 DNA reads as TGTGCCAGCAGTTACTCCGGCATACCTGGCTACACCTTC. This chain links TRBV6-2 or TRBV6-3 with TRBJ1-2; D is uncertain. The CDR3 contains 13 residues. Germline loops: CDR1 MNHEY, CDR2 SVGEGT. Trimming removed 0 bases at V and 7 bases at J, with 9 bases between.